This T cell receptor (beta chain) was sequenced during a study of blood T cell repertoires in COVID-19. Study in general: Sites in the United States, Italy and Spain provided acute and convalescent COVID-19 samples. Sources were T cells, B-cell-depleted T cells, or PBMCs; the material itself was cDNA or gDNA.

The CDR3 consists of 14 residues. In germline, CDR1 is SGHRS, CDR2 YFSETQ. V was pared by 4 bases and J by 2 bases, with 13 bases between. In the authors' workflow: Quantification of nucleated cells was approximated via reference gene primer amplification. Sequencing was performed with immunoSEQ multiplex PCR; in TCRdb, only in-frame clones are kept and a portion is missing. The V and J calls and clone size come from that table; D and trimming were worked out from the DNA. The table has 130,000 to 150,000 clones, about 88% seen once; the top ten hold under 12%. The sequence was obtained from a man between 50 and 59 years old with active or convalescent COVID-19. This sequence joins TRBV5-1 and TRBJ2-7, with D possibly TRBD1 on 6 matching bases. The source material was peripheral blood. CDR3 amino acids: CASSQMTGTYEQYF. CDR3 bases: TGCGCCAGCAGCCAGATGACAGGTACCTACGAGCAGTACTTC.